The 14 T cell receptor beta chains listed next were all sequenced from one sample in a study of CD8+ T cells in alopecia areata. cDNA prepared by RNA extraction and subsequent reverse transcription served as the template for sequencing. TCRdb keeps only in-frame clones here, not all; method: immunoSEQ multiplex PCR. Here the sample spans about 200,000 clones, 50% to 60% being singletons. Treatment in this sample: oral pan-JAK inhibitor, 5-10 mg twice daily. Sample: CD4+ T cells sorted from blood, taken at week 4, from a patient treated with tofacitinib. The receptors originated from a human donor with alopecia areata.

The chain has TRBV30 and TRBJ2-5; no reliable D call. Trimming cost V 0 bases and J 1 base, with 6 bases left between them. From germline, CDR1 is GTSNPN and CDR2 SVGIG (reference sequence). This CDR3 has 13 residues. The CDR3 bases are TGTGCCTGGAGTGTAGACATCCAAGAGACCCAGTACTTC. The encoded protein is CAWSVDIQETQYF.

The count of this clone is one. The rearrangement joins TRBV5-6 to TRBJ1-5; D not certain. The germline V and J ends were trimmed by 2 bases and 0 bases, with 6 bases remaining between them. Germline values: CDR1 SGHDT, CDR2 YYEEEE. The CDR3 runs 14 residues. CDR3 in DNA: TGTGCCAGCAGCTTCCGCAATAGCAATCAGCCCCAGCATTTT. Encoded protein: CASSFRNSNQPQHF.

A word on this clone: The identical CDR3 is also encoded by other nucleotide sequences in the sample. The V gene is TRBV5-1, the J gene TRBJ2-5; TRBD2 might be the D (6 bases). The CDR3 runs to 15 residues. In germline, CDR1 is SGHRS, CDR2 YFSETQ. Trimming removed 4 bases at V and 1 base at J, with 14 bases between. In nucleotides, the CDR3 is TGCGCCAGCAGCCTGGGAGGAGGTGGCCAAGAGACCCAGTACTTC. It yields the protein CASSLGGGGQETQYF.

This clone was observed a handful of times. The chain is built from TRBV2 and TRBJ1-1, with TRBD1 as a possible D gene (5 bases). V was shortened by 8 bases and J by 9 bases, with 22 bases between the two germline ends. Germline V CDR1 and CDR2: SNHLY, FYNNEI. This CDR3 has 14 residues. The CDR3 bases are TGTGCCAGCGGGGCGGGTGAGCCTCCTACGAAAGCTTTCTTT. It translates to CASGAGEPPTKAFF.

This clone was observed a handful of times. The genes are TRBV18 and TRBJ1-1; D ambiguous. The CDR3 is 11 amino acids. Trimming shortened V by 3 bases and J by 8 bases, and 7 bases separated the two germline ends. Germline V CDR1 and CDR2: KGHSH, LQKENI. The CDR3 region has the DNA TGTGCCAGCTCACCGATGGGCGAAGCTTTCTTT. The encoded protein is CASSPMGEAFF.

The V and J genes are TRBV18 and TRBJ2-6, with D possibly TRBD2 on 5 matching bases. V lost 0 bases to trimming and J lost 9 bases, with 21 bases between them. This CDR3 is 18 amino acids long. Germline-derived CDR1 and CDR2 are KGHSH and LQKENI. The CDR3 is CASSPPHNPGVKVNVLTF. The CDR3, as DNA: TGTGCCAGCTCACCACCGCACAACCCCGGGGTAAAGGTCAACGTCCTGACTTTC.

The chain uses TRBV5-4 and TRBJ2-1, with D perhaps matching TRBD1 or TRBD2 (5 bases each). Trimming left V 4 bases short and J 7 bases short, with 21 bases between. The CDR3 runs 16 residues. Germline lookup yields CDR1 SGHNT and CDR2 YYREEE (reference sequence). The CDR3 loop reads CASSIPGTRTHNEQFF. The DNA of the CDR3 is TGTGCCAGCAGCATTCCCGGGACCCGAACCCATAATGAGCAGTTCTTC.

The chain joins TRBV20-1 to TRBJ1-2; the D is unclear. Trimming cost V 7 bases and J 5 bases, with 5 bases left between them. The CDR3 is made up of 9 amino acids. Germline loops: CDR1 DFQATT, CDR2 SNEGSKA (reference sequence). DNA of the CDR3: TGCAGTGGAGGATATGGCTACACCTTC. Its translation: CSGGYGYTF.

V gene TRBV7-9 combines with J gene TRBJ2-6; D possibly corresponds to TRBD1 (6 bases). This CDR3 spans 19 amino acids. Germline CDR1 SEHNR, CDR2 FQNEAQ (reference sequence). V was pared by 7 bases and J by 0 bases, with 22 bases between. The CDR3 DNA reads TGTGCCAGCAACCTCGAGGGTGACAGGCTCAGCTCTGGGGCCAACGTCCTGACTTTC. This translates into CASNLEGDRLSSGANVLTF. Supplemented by reference TRBV7-9 and TRBJ2-6, the full variable domain reads DTGVSQNPRHKITKRGQNVTFRCDPISEHNRLYWYRQTLGQGPEFLTYFQNEAQLEKSRLLSDRFSAERPKGSFSTLEIQRTEQGDSAMYLCASNLEGDRLSSGANVLTFGAGSRLTVL.

This clone was picked up many times. The chain carries TRBV27 and TRBJ2-6; D not resolved. Germline CDR1 is MNHEY and CDR2 is SMNVEV (reference sequence). CDR3 length: 16 amino acids. Between the trimmed V and J ends, which lost 5 bases and 0 bases, there was a span of 11 bases. The CDR3 spells CASSADMGSGANVLTF. The CDR3 DNA sequence: TGTGCCAGCAGTGCCGACATGGGCTCTGGGGCCAACGTCCTGACTTTC.

The CDR3 loop reads CASSLGTTPTDTQYF. CDR3 DNA: TGTGCCAGCAGCTTAGGGACTACCCCCACAGATACGCAGTATTTT. The rearrangement uses TRBV7-3 and TRBJ2-3; TRBD2 aligns across 7 bases. Germline CDR1 and CDR2: SGHTA and FQGTGA. V lost 2 bases, J lost 2 bases, and 4 bases stayed unmatched. The length of the CDR3 is 15 residues.

The gene calls are TRBV5-1 and TRBJ1-2; TRBD1 is a possible D gene (6 bases). V lost 4 bases, J lost 4 bases, and 8 bases lay in between. CDR1 SGHRS and CDR2 YFSETQ come from the germline V gene. The CDR3 sequence is 12 residues long. The CDR3 DNA follows: TGCGCCAGCAGCACGGACAGCTATGGCTACACCTTC. Its protein product is CASSTDSYGYTF.

In nucleotides, the CDR3 is TGCAGCGTTGAGGTTCCAGGGATCTCCTACGAGCAGTACTTC. Its protein is CSVEVPGISYEQYF. This chain links TRBV29-1 with TRBJ2-7, with TRBD1 as a possible D gene (5 bases). V lost 3 bases and J 0 bases, leaving 12 bases between the germline ends. Germline CDR1 is SQVTM and CDR2 is ANQGSEA. There are 14 residues in the CDR3.

This clone was observed a single time. This rearrangement joins TRBV5-1 to TRBJ2-7; D is perhaps TRBD2 (7 bases). The CDR3 sequence is 14 residues long. V lost 0 bases to trimming and J lost 5 bases, with 12 bases between them. The V gene's germline CDR1 is SGHRS and CDR2 YFSETQ. CDR3 in amino acids: CASSLVQGGDEQYF. The CDR3 region has the DNA TGCGCCAGCAGCTTGGTACAGGGAGGGGACGAGCAGTACTTC.